The sequence of this T cell receptor (beta chain) was determined in a study of shared clonotypes between healthy human individuals. This clone was seen repeatedly, ten times or more. Only in-frame clones appear in the TCRdb table, and some are missing; sequencing was by immunoSEQ multiplex PCR. Seen here are about 99,000 clones, roughly half observed once, and the top ten hold approximately 16%. The CDR3 is 12 amino acids. Trimming shortened V by 5 bases and J by 4 bases, and 8 bases separated the two germline ends. Germline V gives CDR1 SGHAT, CDR2 FQNNGV. This receptor was obtained from a woman aged 40 to 49 in good health. Some clones in this sample may be carry-over from other donors' samples. The chain recombines TRBV11-2 with TRBJ1-2, with D tentatively TRBD1 (6 bases). The sample taken for sequencing was PBMCs. The CDR3 DNA reads as TGTGCCAGCAGCCGGACAGCCTATGGCTACACCTTC. It encodes CASSRTAYGYTF.